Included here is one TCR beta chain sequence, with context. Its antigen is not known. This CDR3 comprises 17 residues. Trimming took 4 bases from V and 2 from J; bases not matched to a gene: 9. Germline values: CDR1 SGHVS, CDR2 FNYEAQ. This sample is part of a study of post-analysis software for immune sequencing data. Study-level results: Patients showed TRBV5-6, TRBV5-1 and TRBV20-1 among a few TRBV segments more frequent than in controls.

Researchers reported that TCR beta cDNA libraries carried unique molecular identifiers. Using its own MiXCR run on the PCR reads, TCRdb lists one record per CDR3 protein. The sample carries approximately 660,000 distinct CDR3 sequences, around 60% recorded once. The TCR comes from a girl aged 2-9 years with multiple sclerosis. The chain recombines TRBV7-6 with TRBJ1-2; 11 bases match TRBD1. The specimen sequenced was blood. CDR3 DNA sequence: TGTGCCAGCAGCTCCTACGGGACAGGGGGTTTGAACTATGGCTACACCTTC. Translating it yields CASSSYGTGGLNYGYTF.